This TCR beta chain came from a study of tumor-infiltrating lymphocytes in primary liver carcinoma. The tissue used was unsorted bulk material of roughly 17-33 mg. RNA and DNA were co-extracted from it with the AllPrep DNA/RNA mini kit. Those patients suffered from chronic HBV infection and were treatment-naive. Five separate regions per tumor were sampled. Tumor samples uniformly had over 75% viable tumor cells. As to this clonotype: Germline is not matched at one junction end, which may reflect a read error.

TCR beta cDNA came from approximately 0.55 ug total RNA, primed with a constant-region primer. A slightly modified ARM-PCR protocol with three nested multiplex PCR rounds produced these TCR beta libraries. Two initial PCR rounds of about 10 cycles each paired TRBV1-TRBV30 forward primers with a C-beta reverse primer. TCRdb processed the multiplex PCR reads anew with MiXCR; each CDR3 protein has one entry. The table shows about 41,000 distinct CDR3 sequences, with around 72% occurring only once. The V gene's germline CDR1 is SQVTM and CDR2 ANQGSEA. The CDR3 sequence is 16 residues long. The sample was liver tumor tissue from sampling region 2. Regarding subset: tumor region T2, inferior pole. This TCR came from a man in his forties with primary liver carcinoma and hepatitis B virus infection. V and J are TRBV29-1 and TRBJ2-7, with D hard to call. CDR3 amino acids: CSVMTSGIGTPYEQCF. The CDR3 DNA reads TGCAGCGTCATGACATCTGGGATCGGCACTCCCTACGAGCAATGCTTC.